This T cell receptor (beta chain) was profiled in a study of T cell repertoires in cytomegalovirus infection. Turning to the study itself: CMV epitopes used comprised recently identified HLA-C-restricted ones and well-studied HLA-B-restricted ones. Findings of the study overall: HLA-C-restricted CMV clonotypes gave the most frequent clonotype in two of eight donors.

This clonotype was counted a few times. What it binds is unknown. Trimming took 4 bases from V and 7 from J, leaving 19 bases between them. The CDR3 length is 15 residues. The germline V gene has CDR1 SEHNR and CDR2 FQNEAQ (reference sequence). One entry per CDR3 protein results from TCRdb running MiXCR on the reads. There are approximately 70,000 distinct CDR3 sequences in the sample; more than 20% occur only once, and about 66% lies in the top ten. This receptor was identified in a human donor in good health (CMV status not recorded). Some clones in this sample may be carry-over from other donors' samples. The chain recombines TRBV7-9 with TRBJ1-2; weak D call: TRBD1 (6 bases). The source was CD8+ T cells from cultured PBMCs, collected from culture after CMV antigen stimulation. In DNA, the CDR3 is TGTGCCAGCAGCTCGACAGGTATTTGGCGTCGTGGCTACACCTTC. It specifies CASSSTGIWRRGYTF. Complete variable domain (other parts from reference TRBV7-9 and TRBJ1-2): DTGVSQNPRHKITKRGQNVTFRCDPISEHNRLYWYRQTLGQGPEFLTYFQNEAQLEKSRLLSDRFSAERPKGSFSTLEIQRTEQGDSAMYLCASSSTGIWRRGYTFGSGTRLTVV.